This TCR beta chain originates from a study of blood T cell repertoires in COVID-19 (dated by TCRdb to about 2020). The study in broad terms: Collaborator samples came from the United States, Italy and Spain and covered acute and convalescent phases of COVID-19. The dataset comprised deeply sampled blood TCRbeta repertoires from subjects exposed to, actively infected with, or recovered from COVID-19. The repertoires were released in a freely available public database intended as a resource for research on the immune response to SARS-CoV-2. The material from the prospective study consisted of cDNA or gDNA derived from T cells, B-cell-depleted T cells, or PBMCs. Nearly every sample came with metadata listing a de-identified subject ID, COVID-19 status, age in years and sex. Where available, HLA class I and class II types were obtained from metadata supplied by the sample provider rather than from assay-based typing. Samples were obtained from the ongoing ImmuneRACE study (first 160 participants) and from over a thousand subjects provided by 6 global collaborators.

A second Seattle source provided samples from volunteer blood donors who had recovered from COVID-19. Whole blood was collected in K2EDTA tubes by collaborating institutions according to the institutions' own protocols. For TCRbeta analysis, collaborator samples were shipped as frozen whole blood, as isolated PBMCs, or as DNA extracted from either sample type. With regard to this clone: Its target antigen remains unknown. It has no much larger one-base neighbor in the sample; base qualities were not kept.

Results and caveats for the whole study, not just this receptor: The quantity of clinical and demographic metadata differed by source and by participant and was supplied without curation.

V is cut back by 6 bases and J by 3 bases, with 2 bases in the junction unmatched. The CDR3 starts with the cysteine, ends with the phenylalanine, and has 12 residues. Just CDR3 DNA is preserved here, 36 bases in frame from base 1. In the germline V gene (reference sequence), CDR1 corresponds to LNHDA and CDR2 to SQIVND. TCRbeta CDR3 regions were amplified from genomic DNA using the immunoSEQ Assay, a bias-controlled multiplex PCR. Per the source publication's procedure: The number of nucleated cells in each sample was estimated from the amplification of reference gene primers within the assay. To quantify the absolute abundance of each unique TCRbeta CDR3 rearrangement, sequence reads were collapsed and filtered. For each sample, productive Simpson clonality was calculated as the square root of Simpson's diversity index over productive rearrangements. The table comes from immuneACCESS by way of TCRdb, which keeps in-frame sequences with V and J called. Part of the clones is missing from these tables; in studies checked, under half for an unresolved V gene and the rest for unknown reasons. The D gene and trimming were derived from the DNA, and the V and J assignments and clone size from that table. This sample holds about 220,000 clones; 65% to 90% were observed only once. The leading ten clones occupy 2% to 2.5% of the sample.

Sample: peripheral blood. The sequence joins TRBV19 to TRBJ2-7, and 7 junction bases match TRBD2. The clonotype was recovered from a man aged 35 to 55 who had recovered from COVID-19. The CDR3 sequence is CASSGGSYEQYF. The DNA reads as follows: TGTGCCAGTAGCGGGGGGAGCTACGAGCAGTACTTC. Extended through the reference TRBV19 and TRBJ2-7 proteins, this CDR3 yields the full variable domain: DGGITQSPKYLFRKEGQNVTLSCEQNLNHDAMYWYRQDPGQGLRLIYYSQIVNDFQKGDIAEGYSVSREKKESFPLTVTSAQKNPTAFYLCASSGGSYEQYFGPGTRLTVT.